This T cell receptor beta chain is from a study of cytomegalovirus exposure and HLA in healthy donors. As for this clone: The antigen remains unidentified.

It was with 60 Vbeta and 13 Jbeta primers that the PCR ran. The method was immunoSEQ multiplex PCR; TCRdb's version includes in-frame clones alone and lacks a portion of them. The sample records about 170,000 clones, around 72% being singletons. Notes on the study in general: Analysis was carried out at a later point, and it linked a missense DCLRE1C variant to TCR beta V- and J-gene trimming. Earlier results showed most TCR beta V segments being productive about 87% or about 30% of the time.

This CDR3 spans 18 amino acids. Germline V gives CDR1 SGHTA, CDR2 FQGNSA. V was cut by 0 bases and J by 4 bases, with 18 bases left in between. The donors were healthy bone marrow donors. Likely unrecorded immune exposures existed in these nominally healthy donors. The sample consisted of PBMCs. This TCR was recovered from a man between 40 and 49 years old in good health and CMV-seropositive. This rearrangement joins TRBV7-2 to TRBJ2-2; D is possibly TRBD2 (5 bases). The CDR3 spells CASSLALRAFRSTGELFF. CDR3 coding DNA: TGTGCCAGCAGCTTAGCGTTGAGGGCATTTCGAAGCACCGGGGAGCTGTTTTTT. The full variable domain, its missing parts supplied by reference TRBV7-2 and TRBJ2-2, is GAGVSQSPSNKVTEKGKDVELRCDPISGHTALYWYRQSLGQGLEFLIYFQGNSAPDKSGLPSDRFSAERTGGSVSTLTIQRTQQEDSAVYLCASSLALRAFRSTGELFFGEGSRLTVL.